One T cell receptor (beta chain) is described in this entry. Its antigen is still unknown. This entry is derived from a study of T cells in Graves' hyperthyroidism and ophthalmopathy. Fresh peripheral blood, about 9.6 ml, yielded the PBMCs. RNA transcripts were the template for amplifying TCR beta CDR3 regions. HTBI primers were employed in a first-round RT-PCR of the TCR CDR3. MiXCR, run by TCRdb on the multiplex PCR reads, gives a single entry per CDR3 protein. The sample yields a few hundred thousand distinct CDR3 sequences, 15% to 18% seen once. Study-wide points: The majority of expanded thyroid clonotypes above 0.001 also appeared in blood. The model anticipated ophthalmopathy a median approximately six months pre-onset.

Sequencing input: blood. The TCR comes from a young woman with Graves' hyperthyroidism.

The CDR3 region is CASSFQGRYEQYF. The CDR3 nucleotides are TGTGCCAGCAGTTTTCAGGGGAGATACGAGCAGTACTTC. This chain uses TRBV6-1 with TRBJ2-7, with D possibly TRBD1 on 6 matching bases. Trimming removed 5 bases at V and 4 bases at J, with 12 bases between. Germline V gene sequence: CDR1 MNHNS, CDR2 SASEGT. The CDR3 is made up of 13 amino acids.